The 25 T cell receptor beta chains below come from one sample, sequenced in a study of graft-versus-host responses after intestinal transplantation (dated by TCRdb to about 2021). The library was obtained by the immunoSEQ multiplex PCR assay. TCRdb mirrors the immuneACCESS table, restricted to in-frame sequences. Some clones are absent from its copies; in checked studies, under half trace to an unresolved V gene, and the reason for the others is unknown. The sample records under 150,000 clones, over 85% of which are singletons. In total, the top ten clones hold around 0.12% of the sample. No antigens are known for them. The time point label of this sample denotes: cells obtained before transplantation from donor or recipient. Sample: unstimulated CD4+ T cells sorted from spleen or lymph node cells, taken before intestinal transplant. The receptor source for this set is a human donor who received an intestinal transplant.

The chain employs TRBV6-5 and TRBJ1-1, with unresolved D. The germline CDR1 and CDR2 sequences are MNHEY and SVGAGI. The length of the CDR3 is 13 residues. V was trimmed by 8 bases and J by 4 bases, leaving 14 bases between them. CDR3 amino acids: CASRLGPATEAFF. In DNA, the CDR3 is TGTGCCAGCCGACTAGGCCCGGCCACTGAAGCTTTCTTT.

The V and J genes are TRBV6-1 and TRBJ2-5, with 9 bases fitting TRBD2. The germline gives CDR1 MNHNS, CDR2 SASEGT. Unmatched junction bases numbered 12, after V lost 3 bases and J lost 7 bases. The CDR3 extends over 16 amino acids. This chain's CDR3 is CASSDEGSGRSGTQYF. For the CDR3, the DNA is TGTGCCAGCAGTGACGAGGGGAGCGGGAGGTCGGGGACCCAGTACTTC.

This clone has a single count. The chain employs TRBV27 and TRBJ1-4; D is perhaps TRBD1 (6 bases). CDR1 and CDR2 from the germline V gene are MNHEY and SMNVEV (reference sequence). The CDR3 runs 13 residues. V dropped 7 bases and J dropped 3 bases, with 9 bases sitting between them. CDR3 nucleotides: TGTGCCAGCACGGACAGACCTAATGAAAAACTGTTTTTT. Protein sequence: CASTDRPNEKLFF.

The chain joins TRBV7-3 to TRBJ2-1, with no clear D. V dropped 2 bases and J dropped 10 bases, with 6 bases sitting between them. Germline V gene sequence: CDR1 SGHTA, CDR2 FQGTGA. The CDR3 has 11 amino acids. CDR3 in DNA: TGTGCCAGCAGCTTAGGGCGGGAGCAGTTCTTC. Protein product: CASSLGREQFF.

J is TRBJ2-7 and V is TRBV4-2; TRBD2 is a possible D gene (5 bases). Germline CDR1 is LGHNA and CDR2 is YNFKEQ. The germline V and J ends were trimmed by 1 base and 2 bases, with 15 bases remaining between them. The CDR3 covers 16 residues. CDR3 region: CASSQGANGVTYEQYF. CDR3 nucleotides: TGTGCCAGCAGCCAAGGTGCCAACGGGGTAACCTACGAGCAGTACTTC.

This chain connects TRBV30 to TRBJ2-7; D gene ambiguous. The V end lost 2 bases, the J end lost 6 bases, and 14 bases lay between the germline ends. Germline V lookup: CDR1 GTSNPN, CDR2 SVGIG (reference sequence). This CDR3 is 13 amino acids long. The CDR3: CAWSWGRWAEQYF. In nucleotides, the CDR3 is TGTGCCTGGAGTTGGGGAAGGTGGGCCGAGCAGTACTTC. Together with reference TRBV30 and TRBJ2-7, the CDR3 gives the full variable domain: SQTIHQWPATLVQPVGSPLSLECTVEGTSNPNLYWYRQAAGRGLQLLFYSVGIGQISSEVPQNLSASRPQDRQFILSSKKLLLSDSGFYLCAWSWGRWAEQYFGPGTRLTVT.

The chain has TRBV5-1 and TRBJ2-5, with D perhaps matching TRBD1 or TRBD2 (5 bases each). The J call may not be correct, given that the DNA end is closer to TRBJ2-7. The CDR3 covers 13 residues. Germline CDR1 SGHRS, CDR2 YFSETQ. CDR3 sequence (DNA): TGCGCCAGCAGCTTGCAGAGGGGCTACGAGCAGTACTTC. This codes for CASSLQRGYEQYF.

The gene calls are TRBV21-1 and TRBJ1-5. TRBV21-1 is tagged as a pseudogene. This CDR3 has 14 amino acids. The CDR3 coding sequence is TGTGCCAGCAGCAGATCGGGCTGCAATCAGCCCCAGCATTTT. It codes for CASSRSGCNQPQHF.

The chain employs TRBV23-1 and TRBJ1-1; 7 bases are shared with TRBD1. TRBV23-1 is an ORF, and what it does is uncertain. The CDR3 covers 14 residues. Losses at the gene ends were 4 bases for V and 7 bases for J; bases not matched to a gene: 9. The CDR3 region has the DNA TGCGCCAGCAGTCGGTCCAGGGGGAACCTTGAAGCTTTCTTT. Its protein product is CASSRSRGNLEAFF.

As to this clone: In the same sample, other DNA sequences code for this CDR3. The rearrangement joins TRBV7-3 to TRBJ2-3; 7 positions agree with TRBD2. Per the germline V gene, CDR1 is SGHTA and CDR2 is FQGTGA. The CDR3 has 14 residues. With V trimmed by 2 bases and J by 1 base, 0 bases remained unmatched. CDR3 in amino acids: CASSLLAGTDTQYF. The CDR3 coding sequence is TGTGCCAGCAGCTTACTAGCGGGCACAGATACGCAGTATTTT.

The chain is built from TRBV11-2 and TRBJ2-1, with 8 bases aligning to TRBD2. This CDR3 is built from 15 residues. Germline trimming cut 4 bases from V and 8 bases from J; bases unmatched to any gene: 10. Germline CDR1 is SGHAT and CDR2 is FQNNGV. The CDR3 DNA sequence: TGTGCCAGCAGCTCTCGGCGCGGGAGGCGTGATGAGCAGTTCTTC. It specifies CASSSRRGRRDEQFF.

The rearrangement joins TRBV5-1 to TRBJ2-1; 10 bases are shared with TRBD2. The CDR3 contains 20 residues. Looked up from germline, CDR1 is SGHRS and CDR2 is YFSETQ. Losses at the gene ends were 3 bases for V and 0 bases for J; bases not matched to a gene: 15. The CDR3 DNA sequence: TGCGCCAGCAGCTGGAGGTCCCTAGCGGGGGCTGCTAGCTCCTACAATGAGCAGTTCTTC. It specifies CASSWRSLAGAASSYNEQFF. The whole variable domain, remainder taken from reference TRBV5-1 and TRBJ2-1, is KAGVTQTPRYLIKTRGQQVTLSCSPISGHRSVSWYQQTPGQGLQFLFEYFSETQRNKGNFPGRFSGRQFSNSRSEMNVSTLELGDSALYLCASSWRSLAGAASSYNEQFFGPGTRLTVL.

This clone was recorded once. This sequence joins TRBV5-1 and TRBJ2-1, with TRBD1 matching over 7 bases. The germline V gene encodes CDR1 SGHRS and CDR2 YFSETQ. The CDR3 is 19 residues long. The J segment lost 0 bases and the V segment lost 5 bases, leaving 17 bases of the junction unmatched. CDR3 sequence reads: CASSWKRGGQVYSYNEQFF. CDR3 nucleotide sequence: TGCGCCAGCAGTTGGAAACGGGGTGGACAGGTTTACTCCTACAATGAGCAGTTCTTC. Full variable domain (rest looked up from reference TRBV5-1 and TRBJ2-1): KAGVTQTPRYLIKTRGQQVTLSCSPISGHRSVSWYQQTPGQGLQFLFEYFSETQRNKGNFPGRFSGRQFSNSRSEMNVSTLELGDSALYLCASSWKRGGQVYSYNEQFFGPGTRLTVL.

The chain couples TRBV11-2 to TRBJ1-1; possibly TRBD1 for D (6 bases). This CDR3 is built from 17 residues. Trimming pared 0 bases from V and 1 base from J, leaving 15 bases between. Germline CDR1 SGHAT, CDR2 FQNNGV. The CDR3 region is CASSLDQNRGANTEAFF. The CDR3 coding sequence is TGTGCCAGCAGCTTAGATCAGAATAGGGGGGCGAACACTGAAGCTTTCTTT.

V usage is TRBV2 and J usage is TRBJ2-5, with 9 bases aligning to TRBD2. Looked up from germline, CDR1 is SNHLY and CDR2 is FYNNEI. With V trimmed by 4 bases and J by 6 bases, 9 bases remained unmatched. The CDR3 covers 15 residues. CDR3 sequence (DNA): TGTGCCAGCAGTGCTTTAGCGGGAGTCTCGAAGACCCAGTACTTC. This translates into CASSALAGVSKTQYF.

The chain links TRBV21-1 to TRBJ2-7; TRBD1 is taken as the D call from the table, unchecked against the DNA. TRBV21-1 is marked as a pseudogene. This CDR3 region has 18 residues. CDR3 sequence reads: CASSKFRVGGQGSYEQYF. DNA of the CDR3: TGTGCCAGCAGCAAATTTCGGGTGGGGGGACAGGGGTCTTACGAGCAGTACTTC.

The chain carries TRBV4-1 and TRBJ1-5, with TRBD1 as a possible D gene (6 bases). This CDR3 has 18 residues. V lost 0 bases, J lost 1 base, and 16 bases lay in between. Germline CDR1 and CDR2: MGHRA and YSYEKL. The CDR3 sequence is CASSQDPREGGSNQPQHF. CDR3 DNA: TGCGCCAGCAGCCAAGATCCACGGGAGGGGGGCAGCAATCAGCCCCAGCATTTT.

The chain recombines TRBV18 with TRBJ2-1, with 15 bases matching TRBD2. The V gene's germline CDR1 is KGHSH and CDR2 LQKENI. The CDR3 runs to 16 residues. The J segment lost 9 bases and the V segment lost 3 bases, leaving 6 bases of the junction unmatched. The CDR3 region has the DNA TGTGCCAGCTCACCTCCGGGGACTAGCGGGAGGACTGAGCAGTTCTTC. It is translated as CASSPPGTSGRTEQFF.

The V and J genes are TRBV30 and TRBJ2-2; D is uncertain. Germline loops: CDR1 GTSNPN, CDR2 SVGIG (reference sequence). The V end lost 4 bases, the J end lost 2 bases, and 11 bases lay between the germline ends. The length of the CDR3 is 14 residues. In nucleotides, the CDR3 is TGTGCCTGGATCCACAATCTAAACACCGGGGAGCTGTTTTTT. Translating it yields CAWIHNLNTGELFF.

The rearrangement links TRBV10-3 to TRBJ1-2, with D possibly being TRBD1 (6 bases). Germline CDR1 ENHRY, CDR2 SYGVKD. This CDR3 has 15 residues. V was shortened by 3 bases and J by 4 bases, with 15 bases between the two germline ends. The CDR3 protein is CAISEGQGLPYGYTF. CDR3 sequence (DNA): TGTGCCATCAGTGAAGGGCAGGGGCTGCCCTATGGCTACACCTTC.

This chain joins TRBV30 and TRBJ2-1, with 10 bases matching TRBD2. Germline V CDR1 and CDR2: GTSNPN, SVGIG (reference sequence). The trim removed 1 base at V and 3 bases at J, leaving 12 bases unmatched. This CDR3 region has 18 residues. For the CDR3, the DNA is TGTGCCTGGAGTGGTCGGCTAGCGGGAGTGTGGTACTACAATGAGCAGTTCTTC. Amino acid sequence: CAWSGRLAGVWYYNEQFF.

The chain has TRBV5-1 and TRBJ2-7; 9 nucleotides match TRBD2. CDR3 length: 14 amino acids. The V segment lost 5 bases and the J segment 5 bases; nucleotides outside the gene matches: 8. From germline, CDR1 is SGHRS and CDR2 YFSETQ. DNA of the CDR3: TGCGCCAGCAGGGATGCTAGCGGGAACAACGAGCAGTACTTC. It specifies CASRDASGNNEQYF.

Turning to this clone: At the DNA level, this CDR3 is encoded by other sequences in the same sample as well. This chain links TRBV28 with TRBJ1-1; D is undetermined. In germline, CDR1 is MDHEN, CDR2 SYDVKM. The CDR3 totals 11 residues. Deletions cut 1 base from V and 3 bases from J, with 0 bases between. CDR3 loop: CASSLYTEAFF. The CDR3 DNA follows: TGTGCCAGCAGTTTATACACTGAAGCTTTCTTT.

V and J are TRBV27 and TRBJ2-3; D assignment may be TRBD1 or TRBD2 (5 bases each). The germline V gene has CDR1 MNHEY and CDR2 SMNVEV (reference sequence). Trimming cost V 8 bases and J 0 bases, with 21 bases left between them. The CDR3 length is 17 residues. The CDR3 DNA reads as TGTGCCAGCTTGCGTTGGGGCCCCGCGGGCAGCACAGATACGCAGTATTTT. Residues: CASLRWGPAGSTDTQYF.

J is TRBJ2-3 and V is TRBV5-8, with D perhaps matching TRBD2 (5 bases). Trimming took 0 bases from V and 3 from J, leaving 14 bases between them. There are 16 residues in the CDR3. Germline CDR1 reads SGHTS; CDR2 reads YDEGEE. In nucleotides, the CDR3 is TGTGCCAGCAGCTTGGGACCTTACCCGGGAACAGATACGCAGTATTTT. It is translated as CASSLGPYPGTDTQYF.